This TCR beta chain derives from a study of tumor-infiltrating lymphocytes in primary liver carcinoma (dated 2017 in TCRdb). Notes on the research overall: Of the five patients (three men and two women, aged 30 to 69 years), four had hepatocellular carcinoma and one had combined HCC and intrahepatic cholangiocarcinoma. The five patients had tumors staged T1-T3 N0M0, with maximum diameters ranging from roughly 4.2 to 10 cm. Reproducibility between technical replicate repertoires was high, with correlation coefficients above 0.98 and mean shared-clone rates about 0.9. Each sample produced roughly 3.65 to 7.5 million productive TCRbeta reads, and read depth showed no significant difference between tissue types. A total of about 35 specimens from 5 patients went through TCRbeta repertoire sequencing, namely 25 tumor regions, 5 adjacent noncancerous liver tissues and 5 peripheral blood samples. For each liver tumor, the study sampled five regions along with adjacent normal tissue and blood, and applied TCRbeta repertoire sequencing, expression microarrays and whole-exome sequencing.

Using a constant-region primer and ProtoScript II reverse transcriptase, TCRbeta-specific cDNA was reverse-transcribed from around 500 ng total RNA. Construction of the TCRbeta libraries relied on three nested rounds of multiplex PCR, following a slightly modified ARM-PCR procedure. Each of the first two PCR rounds ran for roughly 9 cycles and used multiplex TRBV1-TRBV30 forward primers together with a Cbeta reverse primer. Sample barcodes and Illumina adapters were added in a final 25-cycle PCR using Deep VentR polymerase. Before sequencing, amplicons of 200-500 bp were gel-purified using a QIAquick gel extraction kit. An Illumina HiSeq 2500 was used to sequence the TCRbeta amplicons, generating 250-bp paired-end reads. Turning to the authors' computational methods: Reads were quality-trimmed with Trimmomatic v0.33, and paired reads were merged with FLASH v1.2.11 to recover full CDR3 sequences. V, D and J germline segments were assigned to the rearranged TCRbeta sequences using MiGEC v1.2.1b. VDJtools v1.0.0 computed clonotype statistics and Shannon-Wiener diversity indices. To reduce sampling bias, subsequent analyses other than the diversity analysis used only the 250 most abundant clonotypes in each sample. TCRdb passed the public sequencing reads through fastp at Q25 and MiXCR, retaining productive beta sequences. Rows with a matching CDR3 protein are joined into one entry that keeps the most common DNA and genes. These V and J calls derive from TCRdb rather than the authors' analysis. The sample table contains approximately 80,000 distinct CDR3 sequences; only one count was recorded for 69% of them. The top ten clonotypes cover about 25% of the sample.

Without any cell sorting, total RNA and DNA were extracted together from around 20-30 mg of bulk tissue using the AllPrep DNA/RNA mini kit. About five patients with histopathologically diagnosed primary liver carcinoma underwent surgical resection in China between 2015 and March 2016. At the time of sampling, the patients had chronic HBV infection and had not received any treatment. Pieces of fresh tumor and adjacent tissue were cut in half, with one half kept in RNAlater at -80 degrees C and the other half sent for histology. Concerning this clonotype itself: What this receptor recognizes is not known. No per-base quality is available; no much larger clone lies one base away.

Looking up the germline V gene yields CDR1 SNHLY and CDR2 FYNNEI. From the cysteine up to the phenylalanine, the CDR3 has a length of 13 residues. This entry keeps only the CDR3 DNA: 39 bases, framed from base 1. V is pruned by 3 bases and J by 9 bases, leaving 4 bases of the junction without a gene match. The paper as a whole reports these results and caveats: Only the TCR beta chain was sequenced, which likely underestimates true repertoire diversity because unpaired alpha chains were not captured. The top 250 clones made up a significantly larger repertoire fraction in tumors than in blood (p = 0.039). Consistent with antigen-driven expansion, pairs of tumor regions showed higher repertoire overlap (mean around 36%) than either tumor-adjacent pairs (about 17%) or tumor-blood pairs (about 15%). Since the samples were bulk and unsorted, there was no way to compare CD4+ and CD8+ T cell repertoires. Only a few patients were included in the study, and the authors note that the findings should be validated in a larger study.

In this chain, TRBV2 is recombined with TRBJ1-4; 7 nucleotides in the junction match TRBD1. The clonotype originates from a man aged 35-49 years with primary liver carcinoma and hepatitis B virus infection. The sequencing sample was made of tumor-adjacent normal liver tissue. The CDR3 has the sequence CASSETGNKKLFF. The bases read TGTGCCAGCAGTGAGACAGGGAATAAAAAACTGTTTTTT.